A single sample gave rise to the 30 T cell receptor beta chains below, sequenced in a study of T cell repertoires in cytomegalovirus infection. For these TCRs, the target antigens are not known. TCRdb fed the reads into MiXCR, producing one record per CDR3 protein. The sample lists roughly 990,000 distinct CDR3 sequences; 31% were seen once. Specimen: cultured CD8+ T cells from PBMCs, collected from culture after CMV antigen stimulation. These receptors all stem from a human donor in good health (CMV status not recorded). Some clones in this sample may be carry-over from other donors' samples.

This clonotype was found a few times. The chain is built from TRBV7-2 and TRBJ2-3; no clear D gene. V was pared by 4 bases and J by 0 bases, with 8 bases between. CDR1 SGHTA and CDR2 FQGNSA come from the germline V gene. There are 14 residues in the CDR3. In DNA, the CDR3 is TGTGCCAGCAGCTCAGCCCCTAGCACAGATACGCAGTATTTT. Amino acids: CASSSAPSTDTQYF.

The chain recombines TRBV27 with TRBJ2-1; a possible D gene is TRBD2 (6 bases). This CDR3 region has 15 residues. Between the trimmed V and J ends, which lost 1 base and 3 bases, there was a span of 10 bases. Germline CDR1 MNHEY, CDR2 SMNVEV (reference sequence). The CDR3 sequence: CASSLLGTYYNEQFF. Written as DNA, the CDR3 is TGTGCCAGCAGTTTATTGGGGACTTACTACAATGAGCAGTTCTTC.

The chain carries TRBV10-2 and TRBJ2-1; D remains ambiguous. V was clipped by 3 bases and J by 6 bases, with 6 bases between them. CDR3 length: 12 residues. The germline CDR1 and CDR2 sequences are WSHSY and SAAADI. CDR3 amino acids: CASSDNGNEQFF. The CDR3 DNA sequence: TGCGCCAGCAGTGATAACGGCAATGAGCAGTTCTTC.

The table lists this clonotype with many counts. The V call is TRBV7-2, the J call TRBJ2-1; 8 nucleotides agree with TRBD1. V dropped 1 base and J dropped 3; count of bases not matched to a gene: 5. The CDR3 is 16 residues long. The germline V gene has CDR1 SGHTA and CDR2 FQGNSA. The DNA of the CDR3 is TGTGCCAGCAGCTTAGAGGGGGACAGGTACTACAATGAGCAGTTCTTC. This codes for CASSLEGDRYYNEQFF.

This chain connects TRBV7-9 to TRBJ1-1; D is undetermined. V was trimmed by 4 bases and J by 4 bases, leaving 10 bases between them. The germline V gene has CDR1 SEHNR and CDR2 FQNEAQ (reference sequence). The CDR3 totals 13 residues. Written as DNA, the CDR3 is TGTGCCAGCAGCTACCCGGGCGCCACTGAAGCTTTCTTT. Its protein product is CASSYPGATEAFF.

V is TRBV10-2 and J is TRBJ2-7; D is unresolved. The CDR3 totals 15 residues. V gave up 6 bases and J gave up 0 bases, with 15 bases separating them. CDR1 is WSHSY and CDR2 is SAAADI in the germline V gene. The CDR3 is CASSEKVQISYEQYF. The CDR3 DNA reads as TGCGCCAGCAGCGAGAAGGTCCAGATCTCCTACGAGCAGTACTTC.

The chain employs TRBV19 and TRBJ1-1; TRBD1 matches at 9 bases. In germline, CDR1 is LNHDA, CDR2 SQIVND (reference sequence). V shed 7 bases and J 1 base; nucleotides not matched to a gene: 4. The CDR3 sequence is 14 residues long. For the CDR3, the DNA is TGTGCCAGTACCCACAGGGGGCCGAACACTGAAGCTTTCTTT. Its protein is CASTHRGPNTEAFF.

This chain connects TRBV20-1 to TRBJ2-1; 11 nucleotides line up with TRBD2. Germline CDR1 reads DFQATT; CDR2 reads SNEGSKA (reference sequence). The V segment lost 0 bases and the J segment 0 bases; nucleotides outside the gene matches: 13. The CDR3 has 20 residues. DNA of the CDR3: TGCAGTGCTAGAGATCAGGCGGCTAGCGGGGGGTTAAGCTCCTACAATGAGCAGTTCTTC. Its protein is CSARDQAASGGLSSYNEQFF.

This clonotype was detected many times. The V gene is TRBV4-1, the J gene TRBJ2-1; weak D call: TRBD1 (6 bases). The V end was cut by 1 base, the J end by 12 bases, with 19 bases between. Germline-derived CDR1 and CDR2 are MGHRA and YSYEKL. The CDR3 covers 15 residues. CDR3: CASSQVIEQGLGQFF. The CDR3, as DNA: TGCGCCAGCAGCCAAGTTATAGAACAGGGCCTCGGGCAGTTCTTC.

In this sample, this clonotype turned up a few times. V usage is TRBV7-6 and J usage is TRBJ2-1, with D perhaps TRBD1 or TRBD2 (5 bases each). The CDR3 has 14 amino acids. The germline V and J ends were trimmed by 6 bases and 7 bases, with 16 bases remaining between them. In germline, CDR1 is SGHVS, CDR2 FNYEAQ. The chain's CDR3 is CASSHDTGQNEQFF. The CDR3 DNA reads as TGTGCCAGCAGTCACGACACGGGGCAGAATGAGCAGTTCTTC.

This clonotype was seen more than once but under ten times. The V gene is TRBV6-1, the J gene TRBJ2-2; maybe TRBD2 (5 bases). The CDR3 sequence is 15 residues long. From germline, CDR1 is MNHNS and CDR2 SASEGT. V was shortened by 10 bases and J by 3 bases, with 18 bases between the two germline ends. In DNA, the CDR3 is TGTGCCATACTACGTTGGCGGGTTGACACCGGGGAGCTGTTTTTT. It codes for CAILRWRVDTGELFF.

This clonotype has only a few counts. The J gene is TRBJ2-5, the V gene TRBV12-3 or TRBV12-4; D possibly corresponds to TRBD1 (5 bases). Trimming took 3 bases from V and 2 from J, leaving 19 bases between them. This CDR3 is 17 amino acids long. The CDR3 here is CASSLNLGETAQETQYF. CDR3 DNA sequence: TGTGCCAGCAGTTTGAATTTAGGCGAGACAGCGCAAGAGACCCAGTACTTC.

This clonotype was counted at least ten times. CDR3 bases: TGTGCCAGCAGCTTAGCGACAGGGCAGTCCGGGGAGCTGTTTTTT. Translated: CASSLATGQSGELFF. This chain links TRBV7-8 with TRBJ2-2; 7 nucleotides line up with TRBD1. Germline V lookup: CDR1 SGHVS, CDR2 FQNEAQ. V lost 0 bases, J lost 6 bases, and 4 bases stayed unmatched. This CDR3 has 15 residues.

This clonotype was observed a few times. This chain joins TRBV2 and TRBJ1-1, with 7 bases identical to TRBD1. The J segment lost 7 bases and the V segment lost 8 bases, leaving 7 bases of the junction unmatched. Germline lookup yields CDR1 SNHLY and CDR2 FYNNEI. This CDR3 contains 12 residues. The DNA of the CDR3 is TGTGCCAGCCTCTCGGGACAGAGTGAAGCTTTCTTT. It translates to CASLSGQSEAFF.

The chain is built from TRBV12-3 or TRBV12-4 and TRBJ2-1; 13 nucleotides align to TRBD2. This CDR3 has 14 residues. With 6 bases clipped from V and 9 bases from J, the junction kept 5 bases outside the gene matches. CDR3 amino acids: CASSTSGGAAEQFF. The CDR3 DNA follows: TGTGCCAGCAGCACTAGCGGGGGGGCAGCTGAGCAGTTCTTC.

V is TRBV7-3 and J is TRBJ1-1; unclear D gene. CDR1 and CDR2 from the germline V gene are SGHTA and FQGTGA. The CDR3 totals 15 residues. The V and J ends lost 1 base and 2 bases respectively, with 11 bases between them. The chain's CDR3 is CASSLSGSPNTEAFF. The CDR3 DNA reads TGTGCCAGCAGCTTAAGCGGCAGCCCAAACACTGAAGCTTTCTTT.

V usage is TRBV27 and J usage is TRBJ2-7, with D possibly TRBD2 on 7 matching bases. V was pared by 7 bases and J by 3 bases, with 16 bases between. CDR1 is MNHEY, CDR2 SMNVEV, per germline (reference sequence). This CDR3 contains 14 residues. CDR3 sequence (DNA): TGTGCCAGCATGGGGGGGCAGGGCGGCTACGAGCAGTACTTC. It encodes CASMGGQGGYEQYF.

This clonotype was found a few times. The CDR3 loop is CASSITRDTNSYEQYF. The CDR3, as DNA: TGTGCCAGTAGTATCACCCGGGACACTAACTCCTACGAGCAGTACTTC. The chain is built from TRBV19 and TRBJ2-7, with D perhaps TRBD1 (6 bases). The V end was cut by 3 bases, the J end by 0 bases, with 15 bases between. CDR3 length equals 16 residues. Germline V gene sequence: CDR1 LNHDA, CDR2 SQIVND (reference sequence).

This clonotype was seen only a few times. The chain links TRBV19 to TRBJ2-5; 9 positions agree with TRBD2. Germline trimming cut 0 bases from V and 2 bases from J; bases unmatched to any gene: 10. The CDR3 consists of 18 residues. Germline lookup yields CDR1 LNHDA and CDR2 SQIVND (reference sequence). The CDR3 reads CASSIDPPGLARQETQYF. The CDR3, as DNA: TGTGCCAGTAGTATAGACCCCCCGGGACTAGCACGACAAGAGACCCAGTACTTC.

This chain joins TRBV7-6 and TRBJ2-1; D could derive from TRBD1 or TRBD2 (5 bases each). CDR3 length equals 13 residues. The ends were cut back, 2 bases at V and 10 bases at J, with 12 bases in the middle. The germline V gene encodes CDR1 SGHVS and CDR2 FNYEAQ. The CDR3 coding sequence is TGTGCCAGCAGCTTACAGGGTTCGGGGGAGCAGTTCTTC. Translating it yields CASSLQGSGEQFF.

This sequence joins TRBV11-2 and TRBJ2-5; D tentatively fits TRBD1 or TRBD2 (5 bases each). CDR1 and CDR2 (germline): SGHAT, FQNNGV. Trimming shortened V by 5 bases and J by 5 bases, and 15 bases separated the two germline ends. The CDR3 is made up of 14 amino acids. The CDR3, as DNA: TGTGCCAGCAGCCCCAGGGTCCTAGCTGAGACCCAGTACTTC. Its protein is CASSPRVLAETQYF.

The V gene is TRBV20-1, the J gene TRBJ2-7; unclear D gene. The V and J ends lost 2 bases and 2 bases respectively, with 10 bases between them. The CDR3 spans 13 residues. The germline gives CDR1 DFQATT, CDR2 SNEGSKA (reference sequence). The CDR3, as DNA: TGCAGTGCTAGACAGGACCTACCCTACGAGCAGTACTTC. Its translation: CSARQDLPYEQYF.

This chain uses TRBV27 with TRBJ2-1; D perhaps matches TRBD2 (6 bases). CDR1 is MNHEY and CDR2 is SMNVEV in the germline V gene (reference sequence). V lost 3 bases, J lost 9 bases, and 15 bases lay in between. The CDR3 has 14 residues. For the CDR3, the DNA is TGTGCCAGCAGTTTCGGCGGGGACTGGGGTGAGCAGTTCTTC. Its translation: CASSFGGDWGEQFF.

Relative to its sample, this clonotype is medium-sized. The V gene is TRBV7-2, the J gene TRBJ2-7, with TRBD1 matching over 9 bases. The junction had 4 bases not matched to a gene; V was cut back by 4 bases and J by 3 bases. CDR3 length: 14 amino acids. Per germline, CDR1 SGHTA and CDR2 FQGNSA. Written as DNA, the CDR3 is TGTGCCAGCAGCTCCGGGACAGGGCACTACGAGCAGTACGTC. Its translation is CASSSGTGHYEQYV.

V usage is TRBV6-6 and J usage is TRBJ2-7, with 10 bases lining up with TRBD1. CDR1 and CDR2 (germline): MNHNY, SVGAGI (reference sequence). The CDR3 extends over 15 amino acids. Germline trimming cut 8 bases from V and 9 bases from J; bases unmatched to any gene: 16. The CDR3 nucleotides are TGTGCCAGCCAGGGGGATAGTGGACAGGGGGTAGGGCAGTACTTC. Protein: CASQGDSGQGVGQYF.

As to this clonotype: At one boundary the junction diverges from the germline segment, which might be a read error. This sequence joins TRBV7-2 and TRBJ2-2; 8 bases map to TRBD1. Germline CDR1 SGHTA, CDR2 FQGNSA. The CDR3 contains 16 residues. The chain's CDR3 is CVSSFRDRGLTGEPFF. CDR3 DNA: TGTGTCAGCAGCTTCCGCGACAGGGGTTTAACCGGGGAGCCGTTTTTT.

The chain couples TRBV5-1 to TRBJ1-2, with 11 bases lining up with TRBD1. Germline V gene sequence: CDR1 SGHRS, CDR2 YFSETQ. The CDR3 consists of 14 residues. J lost 6 bases, V lost 3 bases, and 4 bases had no gene match. The CDR3 sequence: CASSSDRGQNGYTF. Written as DNA, the CDR3 is TGCGCCAGCAGCTCGGACAGGGGGCAGAATGGCTACACCTTC.

This clonotype has a handful of counts. The V and J genes are TRBV6-6 and TRBJ2-3; 12 bases match TRBD2. CDR1 MNHNY and CDR2 SVGAGI come from the germline V gene (reference sequence). V lost 1 base to trimming and J lost 4 bases; unmatched junction nucleotides: 3. The CDR3 extends over 16 amino acids. The CDR3: CASSYLLAGGPDTQYF. In DNA form, the CDR3 reads TGTGCCAGCAGTTACTTACTAGCGGGGGGACCAGATACGCAGTATTTT.

This clonotype was detected a few times. The J gene is TRBJ2-5, the V gene TRBV6-1, with a weak D call TRBD2 (6 bases). This CDR3 spans 16 amino acids. V lost 5 bases to trimming and J lost 7 bases, with 23 bases between them. CDR1 is MNHNS and CDR2 is SASEGT in the germline V gene. CDR3 loop: CASSQLSGTSKGTQYF. The CDR3 DNA follows: TGTGCCAGCAGTCAACTATCCGGGACTTCCAAGGGGACCCAGTACTTC.

This sequence joins TRBV12-3 or TRBV12-4 and TRBJ2-2; 7 bases are shared with TRBD2. Germline trimming cut 3 bases from V and 6 bases from J; bases unmatched to any gene: 7. The CDR3 length is 15 residues. CDR3 region: CASSLKLAEPGELFF. CDR3 nucleotides: TGTGCCAGCAGTTTGAAGCTAGCGGAGCCCGGGGAGCTGTTTTTT.